The 3 T cell receptor beta chains in this list originate from one sample, sequenced in a study of T-cell memory formation after mild COVID-19. TCRdb recomputed calls from the 5' RACE reads with MiXCR, one row per CDR3 protein. The table shows about 60,000 distinct CDR3 sequences, with about 12% occurring only once. Sample: PBMCs or a T cell subset sorted from them (not recorded which). These receptor sequences come from a man aged 18 to 30 who had mild COVID-19 (a few samples of this study predate the infection). Cell type and time point are not known.

This clonotype appeared a few times. The genes are TRBV2 and TRBJ2-1; 12 bases match TRBD2. CDR1 is SNHLY, CDR2 FYNNEI, per germline. Trimming removed 8 bases from V and 2 bases from J; junction bases left unmatched: 1. The CDR3 is 14 amino acids. This CDR3 is CASRLAGAYNEQFF. As DNA, the CDR3 is TGTGCCAGCCGACTAGCGGGGGCCTACAATGAGCAGTTCTTC.

The chain has TRBV7-9 and TRBJ1-2; 9 bases agree with TRBD1. This CDR3 has 13 residues. Losses at the gene ends were 3 bases for V and 8 bases for J; bases not matched to a gene: 4. Germline CDR1 reads SEHNR; CDR2 reads FQNEAQ (reference sequence). The CDR3 is CASSLGQGDGYTF. DNA of the CDR3: TGTGCCAGCAGCTTGGGACAGGGAGACGGCTACACCTTC.

There are a few counts of this clonotype. The CDR3 sequence: CASSPRQGGNTIYF. The CDR3 DNA follows: TGTGCCAGCTCACCTCGACAGGGAGGAAACACCATATATTTT. The chain employs TRBV18 and TRBJ1-3; 7 bases fit TRBD1. The CDR3 has 14 residues. V gave up 3 bases and J gave up 4 bases; unmatched junction bases: 3. Germline assignment: CDR1 KGHSH and CDR2 LQKENI.